The present entry profiles one TCR beta chain with its context. What it binds is not known. The length of the CDR3 is 14 residues. The J segment lost 2 bases and the V segment lost 7 bases, leaving 6 bases of the junction unmatched. Germline loops: CDR1 LGHNA, CDR2 YSLEER. This sample is drawn from a study of T-cell memory formation after mild COVID-19. Study-level findings and limits: CD4+ clones that contracted lay mainly in CM and EM; CD8+ ones lay in EMRA.

TCRdb passed the 5' RACE reads through MiXCR, listing each CDR3 protein once. The sample holds 350,000 or so distinct CDR3 sequences, around a fifth seen once. The TCR comes from a man younger than 35 who had mild COVID-19 (a few samples of this study predate the infection). Cell type and time point are not known. This rearrangement joins TRBV4-3 to TRBJ1-1, with 8 bases identical to TRBD1. The sequencing sample was made of PBMCs or a T cell subset sorted from them (not recorded which). CDR3 protein: CASNAGTGNTEAFF. The CDR3 bases are TGCGCCAGCAACGCCGGGACAGGAAACACTGAAGCTTTCTTT.